Listed here are 13 T cell receptor beta chains from one sample, sequenced in a study of HIV-infected patients and healthy controls. cDNA was made from 500 ng RNA using alpha and beta constant primers. Alpha and beta chain libraries were made separately by chain-specific third strand synthesis with multiplexing indices. TCRdb itself ran the 5' RACE reads through MiXCR, one entry per CDR3 protein. The sample includes under 15,000 distinct CDR3 sequences, 11% of them seen just once. No cell fractionation was done, so the repertoire covers all unsorted peripheral blood T cells. The sequencing sample was made of blood. The receptor source for this set is an adult in good health.

By sample fraction, this clonotype is medium-sized. The rearrangement uses TRBV7-2 and TRBJ1-5; D not certain. The germline V gene has CDR1 SGHTA and CDR2 FQGNSA. V was trimmed by 5 bases and J by 4 bases, leaving 9 bases between them. The CDR3 has 13 amino acids. The CDR3 DNA sequence: TGTGCCAGCAGCACCGATTTGAATCAGCCCCAGCATTTT. Its protein product is CASSTDLNQPQHF.

This clonotype qualifies as medium-sized. The rearrangement uses TRBV4-1 and TRBJ1-5; D may be TRBD1 (6 bases). Germline CDR1 and CDR2: MGHRA and YSYEKL. The CDR3 extends over 14 amino acids. Trimming stripped 3 bases from V and 6 bases from J, with 12 bases between. The CDR3 spells CASSHAPGVQPQHF. The CDR3 DNA reads TGCGCCAGCAGCCATGCCCCAGGGGTTCAGCCCCAGCATTTT.

In its sample, this clonotype ranks as medium-sized. This sequence joins TRBV4-1 and TRBJ1-5; 7 positions match TRBD1. Trimming at V came to 1 base and at J to 4 bases, leaving 19 bases not matched to a gene. The CDR3 covers 20 residues. Germline V lookup: CDR1 MGHRA, CDR2 YSYEKL. CDR3 DNA sequence: TGCGCCAGCAGCCAAGCCGGTTCCGGACAGGATCGGTGGGTAAATCAGCCCCAGCATTTT. Its translation: CASSQAGSGQDRWVNQPQHF.

This clonotype was counted between two and nine times. This chain links TRBV5-1 with TRBJ2-3, with 7 bases aligning to TRBD1. The length of the CDR3 is 15 residues. CDR1 and CDR2 from the germline V gene are SGHRS and YFSETQ. Trimming at V came to 0 bases and at J to 4 bases, leaving 5 bases not matched to a gene. CDR3 region: CASSLADRDADTQYF. In DNA form, the CDR3 reads TGCGCCAGCAGCTTGGCCGACAGGGACGCAGATACGCAGTATTTT.

The rearrangement links TRBV28 to TRBJ2-3, with D unclear. The CDR3 loop spans 15 amino acids. Trimming pared 3 bases from V and 0 bases from J, leaving 10 bases between. CDR1 and CDR2 from the germline V gene are MDHEN and SYDVKM. CDR3 amino acids: CASSFAARSTDTQYF. The CDR3 DNA reads as TGTGCCAGCAGTTTTGCGGCAAGAAGCACAGATACGCAGTATTTT. Drawing the rest from reference TRBV28 and TRBJ2-3, the complete variable domain is DVKVTQSSRYLVKRTGEKVFLECVQDMDHENMFWYRQDPGLGLRLIYFSYDVKMKEKGDIPEGYSVSREKKERFSLILESASTNQTSMYLCASSFAARSTDTQYFGPGTRLTVL.

This clonotype was picked up many times. V is TRBV9 and J is TRBJ2-7; 7 bases match TRBD1. The germline V gene encodes CDR1 SGDLS and CDR2 YYNGEE. J was trimmed by 1 base and V by 0 bases; bases with no gene match: 4. The CDR3 runs 15 residues. The CDR3 is CASSVDGTVSYEQYF. The CDR3 DNA reads TGTGCCAGCAGCGTAGATGGGACAGTTTCCTACGAGCAGTACTTC.

The CDR3 region is CASSSNWDSPLHF. DNA of the CDR3: TGTGCCAGCAGTTCGAATTGGGATTCACCCCTCCACTTT. This chain connects TRBV25-1 to TRBJ1-6; D is unclear. Germline-derived CDR1 and CDR2 are MGHDK and SYGVNS. The V end was cut by 5 bases, the J end by 8 bases, with 10 bases between. This CDR3 has 13 amino acids.

This clonotype was recorded at least ten times. CDR3 residues: CASNGVKDNQPQHF. In DNA, the CDR3 is TGTGCCAGCAATGGGGTTAAGGACAATCAGCCCCAGCATTTT. The rearrangement uses TRBV2 and TRBJ1-5; D not resolved. CDR1 is SNHLY, CDR2 FYNNEI, per germline. The CDR3 runs 14 residues. V lost 7 bases and J 3 bases, leaving 13 bases between the germline ends.

This clonotype is medium-sized in the sample. The gene calls are TRBV5-1 and TRBJ2-3; 13 nucleotides match TRBD2. CDR1 is SGHRS, CDR2 YFSETQ, per germline. The CDR3 totals 18 residues. Trimming cost V 4 bases and J 0 bases; bases outside gene matches: 8. This chain's CDR3 is CASSTGLAGIPSTDTQYF. CDR3 coding DNA: TGCGCCAGCAGCACGGGACTAGCGGGGATCCCTAGCACAGATACGCAGTATTTT.

The chain recombines TRBV7-2 with TRBJ2-5; 7 bases are a match to TRBD1. Germline V CDR1 and CDR2: SGHTA, FQGNSA. With V trimmed by 4 bases and J by 5 bases, 7 bases remained unmatched. This CDR3 has 14 residues. The CDR3 DNA is TGTGCCAGCAGCTCCACCGGGACAGACGAGACCCAGTACTTC. As protein: CASSSTGTDETQYF.

The chain carries TRBV2 and TRBJ2-7; D unresolved. CDR1 is SNHLY and CDR2 is FYNNEI in the germline V gene. The CDR3 totals 12 residues. Deletions cut 6 bases from V and 2 bases from J, with 8 bases between. The CDR3 sequence is CASRVLPYEQYF. The DNA of the CDR3 is TGTGCCAGCAGGGTGCTCCCCTACGAGCAGTACTTC.

This clonotype was counted a few times. The J gene is TRBJ2-1, the V gene TRBV3-1; the D gene is possibly TRBD2 (5 bases). The CDR3 covers 18 residues. V lost 0 bases, J lost 0 bases, and 15 bases lay in between. Germline values: CDR1 LGHDT, CDR2 YNNKEL (reference sequence). DNA for the CDR3: TGTGCCAGCAGCCAAGATTCCCGGACTGGCAGCTCCTACAATGAGCAGTTCTTC. This codes for CASSQDSRTGSSYNEQFF.

The table lists this clonotype with many counts. The chain has TRBV5-1 and TRBJ2-6, with 7 positions matching TRBD1. Germline CDR1 is SGHRS and CDR2 is YFSETQ. Losses at the gene ends were 4 bases for V and 3 bases for J; bases not matched to a gene: 4. This CDR3 contains 15 residues. The CDR3 sequence is CASSPTGNGANVLTF. CDR3 bases: TGCGCCAGCAGCCCGACAGGGAATGGGGCCAACGTCCTGACTTTC. Using reference TRBV5-1 and TRBJ2-6 for the parts outside the CDR3, the full variable domain is KAGVTQTPRYLIKTRGQQVTLSCSPISGHRSVSWYQQTPGQGLQFLFEYFSETQRNKGNFPGRFSGRQFSNSRSEMNVSTLELGDSALYLCASSPTGNGANVLTFGAGSRLTVL.